The T cell receptor (beta chain) described here comes from a study of CD8 T cells in ankylosing spondylitis. Broader study findings: Reactive arthritis synovial fluid and blood previously showed some of these motif variants. Disease-linked clones were reportedly significantly enriched in matched ankylosing spondylitis synovial fluid.

This clonotype showed up many times. Its antigen is not known. With molecular barcodes, quantitative 5'-RACE was used to make the TCR beta libraries. MiXCR was run by TCRdb on the 5' RACE reads, yielding one entry per CDR3 protein. Of roughly 250,000 distinct CDR3 sequences listed, over 9.5% are singletons. The sequence came from a male donor with ankylosing spondylitis or in good health (not recorded which). Sequences were obtained from blood, either unsorted or a sorted T cell fraction (not recorded which).

CDR3 residues: CASSHLGGPNTEAFF. The CDR3 DNA reads as TGTGCCAGCAGCCATTTAGGGGGACCGAACACTGAAGCTTTCTTT. This chain uses TRBV3-1 with TRBJ1-1; a weak D match, TRBD1 (6 bases). CDR1 LGHDT and CDR2 YNNKEL come from the germline V gene (reference sequence). V lost 3 bases and J lost 1, with 12 bases in between. The CDR3 runs 15 residues. Full variable domain (outside the CDR3, taken from reference TRBV3-1 and TRBJ1-1): DTAVSQTPKYLVTQMGNDKSIKCEQNLGHDTMYWYKQDSKKFLKIMFSYNNKELIINETVPNRFSPKSPDKAHLNLHINSLELGDSAVYFCASSHLGGPNTEAFFGQGTRLTVV.